The clone carrying this T cell receptor beta chain showed up just a few times. Its specificity is not known. What was sequenced were expressed TCRB transcripts, since all of the isolated RNA had been reverse transcribed. The average read count of naive, central memory and regulatory T cell samples was about 3.57 million. Clones were sequenced by immunoSEQ multiplex PCR, and TCRdb holds only the in-frame ones, with some missing. The sample lists hundreds of thousands of clones, around 9.9% occurring once. This specimen belongs to a study of beta chain features in type 1 diabetes. Study-wide findings and caveats: The study found fewer insertions and more deletions at VDJ junctions in type 1 diabetes patients. TCRB CDR3 length was moderately but significantly reduced in all four CD4+ subsets of Type 1 diabetes patients.

It was one heparinised blood draw, averaging about 116 mL, that each donor gave. CD4+ cells of the naive, central memory, regulatory and stem cell-like memory types were sorted via CD45RO/CCR7/CD25/CD127/CD95/CD27. Germline trimming cut 7 bases from V and 2 bases from J; bases unmatched to any gene: 2. Germline CDR1 is SGHNT and CDR2 is YYREEE (reference sequence). CDR3 length: 13 amino acids. The V and J genes are TRBV5-4 and TRBJ2-3; 9 positions match TRBD1. The sequenced sample was naive CD4+ T cells from blood. This TCR derives from a man aged 25-45 years with type 1 diabetes. The CDR3 DNA follows: TGTGCCAGCCGGGACAGGGCCACAGATACGCAGTATTTT. Translating gives CASRDRATDTQYF.